This TCR beta chain derives from a study of blood T cell repertoires in COVID-19. The wider study: Spain, Italy and the United States supplied samples that represented acute and convalescent COVID-19. PBMCs, B-cell-depleted T cells, or T cells were the source of the cDNA or gDNA that made up the material.

As processed by the authors: Amplification of reference gene primers provided the estimated nucleated cell counts. TCRdb's copy holds only in-frame clones and misses some; the assay was immunoSEQ multiplex PCR. V, J and clone size derive from that table, while D and trimming were established from the DNA sequence. The sample includes 55,000 to 90,000 clones, 86% of them seen just once. The CDR3 spans 14 residues. CDR1 and CDR2 (germline): KGHSH, LQKENI. J gave up 1 base and V 4 bases, and 1 base lay outside the gene matches. The gene calls are TRBV18 and TRBJ2-3; 8 nucleotides agree with TRBD2. Input material: peripheral blood. The sequence derives from a man between 65 and 79 years old with active COVID-19. DNA for the CDR3: TGTGCCAGCTCACAACTAGCGGGCACAGATACGCAGTATTTT. This codes for CASSQLAGTDTQYF.